Below are 19 T cell receptor beta chains sequenced from a single sample in a study of cytomegalovirus exposure and HLA in healthy donors (dated by TCRdb to the late 2010s). Libraries were prepared through the immunoSEQ multiplex PCR assay. The multiplex PCR relied on a mix of 60 forward primers for TCR Vbeta segments and 13 reverse primers for TCR Jbeta segments. As stored in TCRdb, this immuneACCESS dataset retains in-frame rearrangements with V and J assigned. A fraction of the clones does not appear; measured against another copy, unresolved V genes explain less than half of the discrepancy, and the remainder lacks a known reason. Counted in this sample were 70,000 to 85,000 clones; roughly 63% of them appeared once. The top ten constitute around 5.8% of the sample. Material for sequencing was PBMCs. The receptors shown here come from a man aged 25-40 years in good health and CMV-seropositive.

The chain uses TRBV13 and TRBJ2-5; 10 bases line up with TRBD1. The V gene's germline CDR1 is PRHDT and CDR2 FYEKMQ (reference sequence). The CDR3 runs 14 residues. The V gene end was trimmed by 6 bases and the J gene end by 3 bases; junction bases not matched to a gene: 4. The CDR3 here is CASSSGQGKETQYF. CDR3 DNA sequence: TGTGCCAGCAGTTCGGGACAGGGGAAAGAGACCCAGTACTTC.

V usage is TRBV30 and J usage is TRBJ1-1; D gene ambiguous. CDR1 is GTSNPN and CDR2 is SVGIG in the germline V gene (reference sequence). V was cut by 1 base and J by 1 base, with 4 bases left in between. The CDR3 extends over 12 amino acids. Written as DNA, the CDR3 is TGTGCCTGGAGTGACGGGAACACTGAAGCTTTCTTT. It is translated as CAWSDGNTEAFF.

There are a few counts of this clone. The chain has TRBV19 and TRBJ1-1, with 10 bases identical to TRBD1. J lost 0 bases, V lost 8 bases, and 9 bases had no gene match. From germline, CDR1 is LNHDA and CDR2 SQIVND (reference sequence). This CDR3 is built from 16 residues. CDR3 region: CASCTGQGEMNTEAFF. CDR3 coding DNA: TGTGCCAGTTGTACCGGACAGGGGGAAATGAACACTGAAGCTTTCTTT.

The chain has TRBV28 and TRBJ1-2, with 9 bases fitting TRBD1. Losses at the gene ends were 4 bases for V and 6 bases for J; bases not matched to a gene: 6. The CDR3 consists of 14 residues. The V gene's germline CDR1 is MDHEN and CDR2 SYDVKM. In DNA form, the CDR3 reads TGTGCCAGCAGTTCGACAGGGGGGACCAATGGCTACACCTTC. It translates to CASSSTGGTNGYTF.

CDR3 amino acids: CASSQSPSTSGRHYEQYF. Written as DNA, the CDR3 is TGCGCCAGCAGCCAAAGTCCCTCGACTAGCGGGAGACACTACGAGCAGTACTTC. The chain recombines TRBV4-1 with TRBJ2-7; 12 nucleotides agree with TRBD2. The length of the CDR3 is 18 residues. CDR1 is MGHRA and CDR2 is YSYEKL in the germline V gene. V lost 2 bases and J lost 3; bases outside the gene matches: 11.

By frequency in the sample, this clone is medium-sized. The chain has TRBV9 and TRBJ2-3, with 9 bases matching TRBD2. Germline assignment: CDR1 SGDLS and CDR2 YYNGEE. With 3 bases clipped from V and 2 bases from J, the junction kept 1 base outside the gene matches. This CDR3 comprises 14 residues. The CDR3 here is CASSASGATDTQYF. CDR3 DNA sequence: TGTGCCAGCAGCGCTAGCGGGGCCACAGATACGCAGTATTTT.

V gene TRBV5-1 combines with J gene TRBJ2-5, with 7 bases matching TRBD2. This CDR3 spans 14 amino acids. J gave up 3 bases and V 0 bases, and 2 bases lay outside the gene matches. Germline V CDR1 and CDR2: SGHRS, YFSETQ. Written as DNA, the CDR3 is TGCGCCAGCAGCTTGGGGCGGGAGAAAGAGACCCAGTACTTC. Amino acid sequence: CASSLGREKETQYF.

This chain links TRBV28 with TRBJ2-7; 7 nucleotides match TRBD2. The CDR3 runs to 17 residues. V lost 5 bases, J lost 7 bases, and 20 bases stayed unmatched. Germline-derived CDR1 and CDR2 are MDHEN and SYDVKM. The CDR3 region is CASSENFGASGLREQYF. The DNA for the CDR3 is TGTGCCAGCAGTGAAAACTTTGGGGCTAGCGGATTACGGGAGCAGTACTTC.

Turning to this clone: The junction departs from germline at one end; a sequencing error may be responsible. CDR3 sequence (DNA): TGTGCCAGCAGCCTCCGGACAGGGGGTAGCTCGTTCAATCAGCTCCAGCATTTT. Translated: CASSLRTGGSSFNQLQHF. The V call is TRBV4-2, the J call TRBJ1-5, with 10 bases aligning to TRBD1. Germline V gives CDR1 LGHNA, CDR2 YNFKEQ. The CDR3 length is 18 residues.

The rearrangement uses TRBV5-4 and TRBJ1-4, with 9 bases matching TRBD1. Germline values: CDR1 SGHNT, CDR2 YYREEE (reference sequence). The CDR3 sequence is 15 residues long. The ends lost 3 bases at V and 6 bases at J; junction bases unmatched: 6. The CDR3 DNA is TGTGCCAGCAGCTCCCGGGACAGGGCGCATGAAAAACTGTTTTTT. Residues: CASSSRDRAHEKLFF.

This chain links TRBV2 with TRBJ2-3, with D unresolved. The CDR3 covers 13 residues. Germline V gene sequence: CDR1 SNHLY, CDR2 FYNNEI. The V and J ends lost 7 bases and 5 bases respectively, with 13 bases between them. CDR3 in DNA: TGTGCCAGCATATTGAGTGGGCTAGATACGCAGTATTTT. Its protein product is CASILSGLDTQYF.

This clone showed up just once. The chain joins TRBV5-1 to TRBJ2-1, with 9 bases fitting TRBD2. The length of the CDR3 is 17 residues. The junction had 4 bases not matched to a gene; V was cut back by 0 bases and J by 0 bases. Germline loops: CDR1 SGHRS, CDR2 YFSETQ. CDR3 in DNA: TGCGCCAGCAGCTTGGCTCCTAGCGGGGACTCCTACAATGAGCAGTTCTTC. This gives the protein CASSLAPSGDSYNEQFF.

V usage is TRBV19 and J usage is TRBJ2-6, with 8 nucleotides matching TRBD1. After removal of 4 bases from V and 2 bases from J, the junction contained 7 bases not matched to a gene. This CDR3 comprises 17 residues. CDR1 and CDR2 from the germline V gene are LNHDA and SQIVND (reference sequence). The CDR3 DNA follows: TGTGCCAGTAGTACTTCGGACAGGGTCCCTGGGGCCAACGTCCTGACTTTC. It translates to CASSTSDRVPGANVLTF. Supplemented by reference TRBV19 and TRBJ2-6, the full variable domain reads DGGITQSPKYLFRKEGQNVTLSCEQNLNHDAMYWYRQDPGQGLRLIYYSQIVNDFQKGDIAEGYSVSREKKESFPLTVTSAQKNPTAFYLCASSTSDRVPGANVLTFGAGSRLTVL.

V gene TRBV27 combines with J gene TRBJ2-2; D might be TRBD2 (7 bases). The germline V gene has CDR1 MNHEY and CDR2 SMNVEV (reference sequence). The CDR3 spans 17 residues. V lost 4 bases and J 2 bases, leaving 17 bases between the germline ends. The CDR3 nucleotides read TGTGCCAGCAGTTCCGTATTCCGGGGGGCTAACACCGGGGAGCTGTTTTTT. Its protein is CASSSVFRGANTGELFF.

The chain carries TRBV6-5 and TRBJ2-7; TRBD2 matches 13 bases. CDR1 is MNHEY and CDR2 is SVGAGI in the germline V gene. The CDR3 loop spans 14 amino acids. V was pared by 4 bases and J by 3 bases, with 0 bases of the junction left unmatched. The CDR3 DNA follows: TGTGCCAGCAGTTGGACTAGCGGGAGCTACGAGCAGTACTTC. Its protein is CASSWTSGSYEQYF.

The sample holds a few counts of this clone. The chain employs TRBV30 and TRBJ2-3, with TRBD2 identical over 10 bases. CDR3 length equals 17 residues. J gave up 6 bases and V 2 bases, and 14 bases lay outside the gene matches. The germline gives CDR1 GTSNPN, CDR2 SVGIG (reference sequence). This CDR3 reads CAWSYPPQRGGWDTQYF. The CDR3 DNA follows: TGTGCCTGGAGTTACCCCCCACAGCGGGGGGGTTGGGATACGCAGTATTTT.

The rearrangement joins TRBV27 to TRBJ2-3; 9 positions match TRBD2. V gave up 1 base and J gave up 2 bases; unmatched junction bases: 4. The CDR3 extends over 16 amino acids. The germline gives CDR1 MNHEY, CDR2 SMNVEV (reference sequence). The CDR3 here is CASSLWSGRITDTQYF. The CDR3 DNA sequence: TGTGCCAGCAGTTTATGGAGCGGGAGGATCACAGATACGCAGTATTTT.

The J gene is TRBJ1-1, the V gene TRBV10-2, with 8 bases matching TRBD1. Trimming took 10 bases from V and 8 from J; bases not matched to a gene: 15. The CDR3 runs to 14 residues. Germline CDR1 reads WSHSY; CDR2 reads SAAADI. CDR3 nucleotide sequence: TGCGCCACGACAGGGGTCCTAGGGGTTCGGGAAGCTTTCTTT. Translation: CATTGVLGVREAFF.

J is TRBJ2-5 and V is TRBV10-1; TRBD2 is a possible D gene (5 bases). The DNA end lines up better with TRBJ2-7; the J call may be wrong. The CDR3 is made up of 16 amino acids. Germline-derived CDR1 and CDR2 are WNHNN and SYGVQD (reference sequence). The CDR3 DNA follows: TGCGCCAGCAGTGAAGGTCTTGCCAGGACTCTAAACGAGCAGTACTTC. Its translation: CASSEGLARTLNEQYF.